Below are 30 T cell receptor beta chains sequenced from a single sample in a study of HIV-infected patients and healthy controls. MiXCR, applied by TCRdb to the 5' RACE reads, yields one record per CDR3 protein. Among 65,000 to 70,000 distinct CDR3 sequences, approximately 16% were seen once, and the ten largest hold approximately 6%. Sequences were obtained from CD4+ T cells from blood. The receptors shown here come from a human donor in good health.

The rearrangement joins TRBV4-2 to TRBJ2-3; TRBD2 might be the D (5 bases). The CDR3 extends over 14 amino acids. Germline V gene data show CDR1 as LGHNA and CDR2 as YNFKEQ. The V end was cut by 8 bases, the J end by 2 bases, with 14 bases between. CDR3 DNA: TGTGCCAGCGGACCCTCACGGGACACAGATACGCAGTATTTT. Its translation is CASGPSRDTDTQYF.

There are many counts of this clonotype. The V gene is TRBV18, the J gene TRBJ1-6, with 11 bases aligning to TRBD1. After removal of 2 bases from V and 10 bases from J, the junction contained 13 bases not matched to a gene. CDR1 KGHSH and CDR2 LQKENI come from the germline V gene. This CDR3 spans 18 amino acids. In DNA form, the CDR3 reads TGTGCCAGCTCACCAGCATTACCCCCGAGGACAGGGGGCTCACCCCTCCACTTT. Translated, it gives CASSPALPPRTGGSPLHF.

The chain is built from TRBV7-9 and TRBJ1-2; D unresolved. The CDR3 runs 13 residues. Germline V gene lookup returns CDR1 SEHNR and CDR2 FQNEAQ (reference sequence). V was trimmed by 5 bases and J by 0 bases, leaving 7 bases between them. CDR3 protein: CASSPPTNYGYTF. CDR3 sequence (DNA): TGTGCCAGCAGCCCCCCGACTAACTATGGCTACACCTTC. Full variable domain (rest looked up from reference TRBV7-9 and TRBJ1-2): DTGVSQNPRHKITKRGQNVTFRCDPISEHNRLYWYRQTLGQGPEFLTYFQNEAQLEKSRLLSDRFSAERPKGSFSTLEIQRTEQGDSAMYLCASSPPTNYGYTFGSGTRLTVV.

This sequence joins TRBV29-1 and TRBJ2-3, with TRBD2 identical over 16 bases. From germline, CDR1 is SQVTM and CDR2 ANQGSEA. This CDR3 is built from 18 residues. J was trimmed by 3 bases and V by 6 bases; bases with no gene match: 12. CDR3 amino acids: CSVPVGTSGGAGTDTQYF. CDR3 nucleotide sequence: TGCAGCGTCCCCGTGGGGACTAGCGGGGGGGCGGGGACAGATACGCAGTATTTT.

The chain uses TRBV20-1 and TRBJ2-2; the match to TRBD1 covers 10 bases. The CDR3 is 16 amino acids. Germline lookup yields CDR1 DFQATT and CDR2 SNEGSKA (reference sequence). J lost 5 bases, V lost 1 base, and 7 bases had no gene match. The CDR3 DNA is TGCAGTGCTAGAGCTGGGACAGGGGTTGGTACCGGGGAGCTGTTTTTT. Translated, it gives CSARAGTGVGTGELFF.

The rearrangement uses TRBV7-2 and TRBJ1-3; TRBD1 agrees at 7 bases. The CDR3 contains 15 residues. With V trimmed by 4 bases and J by 2 bases, 5 bases remained unmatched. The germline V gene encodes CDR1 SGHTA and CDR2 FQGNSA. The CDR3 DNA is TGTGCCAGCAGCTCCACAGGGGTACCTGGAAACACCATATATTTT. Translated: CASSSTGVPGNTIYF.

This clonotype was seen only a few times. This chain uses TRBV24-1 with TRBJ2-1; perhaps TRBD1 as D (6 bases). V was cut by 4 bases and J by 12 bases, with 15 bases left in between. Germline V gene data show CDR1 as KGHDR and CDR2 as SFDVKD. This CDR3 region has 13 residues. CDR3 sequence: CATSDPGTPGQFF. The CDR3 DNA follows: TGTGCCACCAGTGACCCTGGGACACCCGGGCAGTTCTTC.

The rearrangement links TRBV30 to TRBJ1-1; a possible D gene is TRBD1 (6 bases). The V end was cut by 4 bases, the J end by 10 bases, with 16 bases between. The CDR3 contains 12 residues. Germline V gives CDR1 GTSNPN, CDR2 SVGIG (reference sequence). The CDR3 loop is CAWILVGGRAFF. DNA for the CDR3: TGTGCCTGGATATTGGTTGGGGGGCGAGCTTTCTTT.

The rearrangement links TRBV7-2 to TRBJ2-3, with a tentative D call TRBD1 (6 bases). The CDR3 contains 12 residues. Trimming took 5 bases from V and 14 from J, leaving 17 bases between them. Germline V gene data show CDR1 as SGHTA and CDR2 as FQGNSA. CDR3 DNA: TGTGCCAGCAGCGCCCAGGGGCGCCGGGGGTATTTT. Translating it yields CASSAQGRRGYF. Full variable domain (rest looked up from reference TRBV7-2 and TRBJ2-3): GAGVSQSPSNKVTEKGKDVELRCDPISGHTALYWYRQSLGQGLEFLIYFQGNSAPDKSGLPSDRFSAERTGGSVSTLTIQRTQQEDSAVYLCASSAQGRRGYFGPGTRLTVL.

V usage is TRBV19 and J usage is TRBJ1-2; TRBD1 is a possible D gene (5 bases). The germline V gene has CDR1 LNHDA and CDR2 SQIVND (reference sequence). Trimming shortened V by 3 bases and J by 11 bases, and 16 bases separated the two germline ends. The CDR3 runs 13 residues. In DNA form, the CDR3 reads TGTGCCAGTAGTATCAGTTGGCAGAGGGGTTACACCTTC. Protein sequence: CASSISWQRGYTF.

At least ten counts were recorded for this clonotype. The chain uses TRBV7-2 and TRBJ2-1; 10 bases map to TRBD2. J gave up 2 bases and V 7 bases, and 5 bases lay outside the gene matches. This CDR3 has 15 amino acids. CDR1 is SGHTA and CDR2 is FQGNSA in the germline V gene. CDR3 sequence (DNA): TGTGCCAGCACCCAAAGCGGGGGGGCCTACAATGAGCAGTTCTTC. Its translation is CASTQSGGAYNEQFF.

The V gene is TRBV28, the J gene TRBJ2-7; the match to TRBD1 covers 11 bases. CDR3 length: 15 residues. V shed 5 bases, J shed 6 bases, and the junction held 9 bases outside the gene matches. CDR1 and CDR2 from the germline V gene are MDHEN and SYDVKM. As DNA, the CDR3 is TGTGCCAGCAGTCCTGGGGGGACAGGGGGATCCGAGCAGTACTTC. Residues: CASSPGGTGGSEQYF.

This clonotype has a handful of counts. The chain couples TRBV4-3 to TRBJ2-5; D might be TRBD1 or TRBD2, each matching 5 bases. Between the trimmed V and J ends, which lost 1 base and 7 bases, there was a span of 16 bases. CDR3 length: 15 amino acids. The germline gives CDR1 LGHNA, CDR2 YSLEER. The CDR3: CASSQARDLRWTQYF. CDR3 DNA sequence: TGCGCCAGCAGCCAAGCTCGGGACCTACGTTGGACCCAGTACTTC.

This clonotype was seen only a few times. The chain employs TRBV5-6 and TRBJ2-3; weak D call: TRBD1 (5 bases). The CDR3 sequence is 16 residues long. Between the trimmed V and J ends, which lost 1 base and 2 bases, there was a span of 14 bases. Looked up from germline, CDR1 is SGHDT and CDR2 is YYEEEE. This CDR3 reads CASSLWDRQPTDTQYF. The CDR3 DNA is TGTGCCAGCAGCTTGTGGGATCGACAGCCCACAGATACGCAGTATTTT.

The CDR3 bases are TGTGCCAGCAGCCAAGATCCCAGGTCTTCCTACAATGAGCAGTTCTTC. This encodes CASSQDPRSSYNEQFF. This sequence joins TRBV4-2 and TRBJ2-1; D gene unclear. Germline CDR1 reads LGHNA; CDR2 reads YNFKEQ. The germline V and J ends were trimmed by 0 bases and 1 base, with 10 bases remaining between them. The CDR3 is 16 amino acids.

This clonotype has a count of ten or more. The V gene is TRBV19, the J gene TRBJ1-2; 7 nucleotides line up with TRBD1. The junction had 9 bases not matched to a gene; V was cut back by 8 bases and J by 3 bases. The CDR3 is made up of 14 amino acids. CDR1 is LNHDA and CDR2 is SQIVND in the germline V gene (reference sequence). In DNA form, the CDR3 reads TGTGCCAGTGAGTCCGGGACAGAAGACTATGGCTACACCTTC. Its protein product is CASESGTEDYGYTF.

The chain recombines TRBV20-1 with TRBJ1-4, with 8 bases that match TRBD1. The V segment lost 6 bases and the J segment 8 bases; nucleotides outside the gene matches: 17. The CDR3 is made up of 16 amino acids. Germline V gene lookup returns CDR1 DFQATT and CDR2 SNEGSKA (reference sequence). Here the CDR3 reads CSAPIYGQGFREKLFF. CDR3 DNA: TGCAGTGCACCGATTTACGGACAGGGCTTTAGAGAAAAACTGTTTTTT.

This clonotype was counted many times. The J gene is TRBJ2-5, the V gene TRBV6-5, with D hard to call. Germline CDR1 MNHEY, CDR2 SVGAGI. This CDR3 has 13 residues. Trimming stripped 5 bases from V and 3 bases from J, with 10 bases between. The CDR3 spells CASSTRREETQYF. CDR3 bases: TGTGCCAGCAGTACGAGACGAGAAGAGACCCAGTACTTC.

CDR3 sequence reads: CASSLVNNSPLHF. In DNA, the CDR3 is TGTGCCAGCAGCTTAGTCAATAATTCACCCCTCCACTTT. The gene calls are TRBV7-2 and TRBJ1-6; D is undetermined. The germline CDR1 and CDR2 sequences are SGHTA and FQGNSA. CDR3 length: 13 amino acids. The V end was cut by 1 base, the J end by 5 bases, with 3 bases between.

The chain carries TRBV20-1 and TRBJ1-2, with D possibly matching TRBD1 (5 bases). The length of the CDR3 is 16 residues. The germline CDR1 and CDR2 sequences are DFQATT and SNEGSKA (reference sequence). The germline V and J ends were trimmed by 6 bases and 2 bases, with 22 bases remaining between them. In DNA form, the CDR3 reads TGCAGTGCCATGCCATCGGGGCAGACACCGAACTATGGCTACACCTTC. Amino acids: CSAMPSGQTPNYGYTF.

This chain uses TRBV20-1 with TRBJ1-4, with D hard to call. The germline V gene encodes CDR1 DFQATT and CDR2 SNEGSKA (reference sequence). The length of the CDR3 is 10 residues. V dropped 3 bases and J dropped 8 bases, with 4 bases sitting between them. The CDR3 here is CSASREKLFF. The CDR3 DNA follows: TGCAGTGCTAGTAGAGAAAAACTGTTTTTT.

This clonotype was counted between two and nine times. The J gene is TRBJ1-2, the V gene TRBV5-6, with TRBD1 as a possible D gene (5 bases). Germline-derived CDR1 and CDR2 are SGHDT and YYEEEE. CDR3 size: 14 residues. Trimming took 0 bases from V and 7 from J, leaving 13 bases between them. CDR3 in amino acids: CASSLGQLGGGYTF. CDR3 in DNA: TGTGCCAGCAGCTTGGGACAGCTGGGCGGTGGCTACACCTTC.

The sample holds many counts of this clonotype. The chain links TRBV29-1 to TRBJ1-2; D gene ambiguous. The V end lost 3 bases, the J end lost 0 bases, and 11 bases lay between the germline ends. The CDR3 spans 14 residues. Germline CDR1 reads SQVTM; CDR2 reads ANQGSEA. CDR3 DNA sequence: TGCAGCGTTGAGGTGCGGACTCCTAACTATGGCTACACCTTC. It is translated as CSVEVRTPNYGYTF.

The genes are TRBV29-1 and TRBJ1-1; possible D gene TRBD1, 6 bases. From germline, CDR1 is SQVTM and CDR2 ANQGSEA. The CDR3 extends over 13 amino acids. Trimming removed 6 bases from V and 3 bases from J, with 14 bases in between. The CDR3 DNA follows: TGCAGCGTCCTGGGGGCCAGGGACACTGAAGCTTTCTTT. Amino acid sequence: CSVLGARDTEAFF.

This clonotype was seen more than once but under ten times. The rearrangement links TRBV20-1 to TRBJ1-2, with a possible D match to TRBD1 (5 bases). Deletions cut 8 bases from V and 2 bases from J, with 15 bases between. The CDR3 covers 13 residues. Germline values: CDR1 DFQATT, CDR2 SNEGSKA (reference sequence). This chain's CDR3 is CSTPGTPNYGYTF. CDR3 DNA: TGCAGTACCCCCGGGACTCCCAACTATGGCTACACCTTC.

There are a few counts of this clonotype. This rearrangement joins TRBV2 to TRBJ2-7, with 11 bases matching TRBD2. The CDR3 covers 15 residues. Germline V gene lookup returns CDR1 SNHLY and CDR2 FYNNEI. With V trimmed by 6 bases and J by 3 bases, 7 bases remained unmatched. The CDR3 bases are TGTGCCAGCAGGGGGGGACTAGCGGAGTTCTACGAGCAGTACTTC. Its protein product is CASRGGLAEFYEQYF.

There are a few counts of this clonotype. V is TRBV12-3 or TRBV12-4 and J is TRBJ1-1, with a tentative D call TRBD1 (6 bases). V lost 5 bases, J lost 0 bases, and 7 bases lay in between. This CDR3 has 13 residues. CDR3 loop: CASSRTVNTEAFF. In DNA, the CDR3 is TGTGCCAGCAGTCGGACAGTGAACACTGAAGCTTTCTTT.

The chain combines TRBV20-1 with TRBJ2-5, with D uncertain. Trimming cost V 6 bases and J 7 bases, with 18 bases left between them. Germline values: CDR1 DFQATT, CDR2 SNEGSKA (reference sequence). This CDR3 spans 13 amino acids. As DNA, the CDR3 is TGCAGTGCACAGACGGCTCCTGGCAGGACCCAGTACTTC. This gives the protein CSAQTAPGRTQYF.

J is TRBJ2-1 and V is TRBV20-1; unclear D gene. CDR3 size: 14 residues. V was shortened by 6 bases and J by 0 bases, with 12 bases between the two germline ends. From germline, CDR1 is DFQATT and CDR2 SNEGSKA (reference sequence). CDR3 sequence reads: CSAVGRSSYNEQFF. For the CDR3, the DNA is TGCAGTGCCGTTGGAAGGAGCTCCTACAATGAGCAGTTCTTC.

This clonotype was observed many times. J is TRBJ2-6 and V is TRBV19; D is undetermined. Germline V gene lookup returns CDR1 LNHDA and CDR2 SQIVND (reference sequence). Trimming pared 4 bases from V and 0 bases from J, leaving 10 bases between. The CDR3 extends over 16 amino acids. The CDR3 sequence is CASSRTGRSGANVLTF. The DNA of the CDR3 is TGTGCCAGTAGTAGAACGGGCCGCTCTGGGGCCAACGTCCTGACTTTC.